The 21 T cell receptor beta chains below were found in one sample sequenced in a study of cytomegalovirus exposure and HLA in healthy donors. In the PCR, 60 Vbeta and 13 Jbeta primers were used. Here immunoSEQ multiplex PCR was the method, and the copy in TCRdb shows in-frame clones only, minus some. The sample contains 45,000 to 60,000 clones, 65% to 80% of which appear only once. The sequencing input was PBMCs. The receptors originated from a woman in her forties or fifties in good health and CMV-seronegative.

The rearrangement links TRBV6-5 to TRBJ1-3; D is unresolved. Germline V gene lookup returns CDR1 MNHEY and CDR2 SVGAGI. Trimming cost V 8 bases and J 2 bases, with 10 bases left between them. The CDR3 is 13 residues long. CDR3 sequence reads: CASHTETGNTIYF. The DNA for the CDR3 is TGTGCCAGCCACACAGAGACTGGAAACACCATATATTTT.

This clone was counted a single time. This chain links TRBV7-2 with TRBJ2-2, with 7 nucleotides matching TRBD2. This CDR3 is 17 amino acids long. CDR1 SGHTA and CDR2 FQGNSA come from the germline V gene. V gave up 3 bases and J gave up 6 bases; unmatched junction bases: 13. CDR3 DNA: TGTGCCAGCAGCTTCGGGATTATCTCAGGGAGGGCCGGGGAGCTGTTTTTT. It encodes CASSFGIISGRAGELFF.

The CDR3: CASSFQGLAKNIQYF. The CDR3 DNA sequence: TGTGCCAGCAGTTTCCAGGGCCTAGCCAAAAACATTCAGTACTTC. The rearrangement links TRBV28 to TRBJ2-4, with D possibly matching TRBD1 (5 bases). The germline V gene has CDR1 MDHEN and CDR2 SYDVKM. The CDR3 is made up of 15 amino acids. V was pared by 3 bases and J by 0 bases, with 9 bases between.

The J gene is TRBJ2-2, the V gene TRBV25-1, with TRBD2 as a possible D gene (7 bases). The CDR3 is made up of 16 amino acids. The V gene lost 3 bases and the J gene lost 4 bases, with 15 bases spanning the gap. Germline lookup yields CDR1 MGHDK and CDR2 SYGVNS. The CDR3, as DNA: TGTGCCAGCAGTGACCTGGGGGGGGGCGGCACCGGGGAGCTGTTTTTT. Its translation: CASSDLGGGGTGELFF. The variable domain in full, completed from reference TRBV25-1 and TRBJ2-2, reads EADIYQTPRYLVIGTGKKITLECSQTMGHDKMYWYQQDPGMELHLIHYSYGVNSTEKGDLSSESTVSRIRTEHFPLTLESARPSHTSQYLCASSDLGGGGTGELFFGEGSRLTVL.

This chain uses TRBV7-6 with TRBJ2-7; TRBD1 matches at 11 bases. With V trimmed by 4 bases and J by 7 bases, 9 bases remained unmatched. Per the germline V gene, CDR1 is SGHVS and CDR2 is FNYEAQ. The CDR3 has 15 amino acids. The CDR3 reads CASSYRTGGLEEQYF. CDR3 coding DNA: TGTGCCAGCAGCTATCGGACAGGGGGCCTAGAAGAGCAGTACTTC.

The chain carries TRBV5-1 and TRBJ2-1, with 7 bases identical to TRBD2. V was pared by 3 bases and J by 6 bases, with 6 bases of the junction left unmatched. Germline-derived CDR1 and CDR2 are SGHRS and YFSETQ. The CDR3 length is 14 residues. The DNA for the CDR3 is TGCGCCAGCAGCTCCAATACGGGGGGCAATGAGCAGTTCTTC. Translation gives CASSSNTGGNEQFF. Together with reference TRBV5-1 and TRBJ2-1, the CDR3 gives the full variable domain: KAGVTQTPRYLIKTRGQQVTLSCSPISGHRSVSWYQQTPGQGLQFLFEYFSETQRNKGNFPGRFSGRQFSNSRSEMNVSTLELGDSALYLCASSSNTGGNEQFFGPGTRLTVL.

This chain connects TRBV30 to TRBJ1-3; D possibly corresponds to TRBD1 (6 bases). Germline CDR1 and CDR2: GTSNPN and SVGIG (reference sequence). CDR3 size: 15 residues. Trimming cost V 5 bases and J 0 bases, with 14 bases left between them. The CDR3 loop is CAWFKGQHSGNTIYF. The DNA for the CDR3 is TGTGCCTGGTTTAAAGGACAGCACTCTGGAAACACCATATATTTT.

The chain is built from TRBV7-2 and TRBJ1-1; D gene unclear. Germline V lookup: CDR1 SGHTA, CDR2 FQGNSA. The CDR3 consists of 15 residues. V lost 0 bases and J lost 4, with 12 bases in between. CDR3 coding DNA: TGTGCCAGCAGCTTAGCAAACATGATTTCCACTGAAGCTTTCTTT. Its protein is CASSLANMISTEAFF.

The rearrangement uses TRBV7-2 and TRBJ1-3, with D perhaps TRBD1 (6 bases). Germline V gene sequence: CDR1 SGHTA, CDR2 FQGNSA. This CDR3 contains 14 residues. Trimming pared 5 bases from V and 4 bases from J, leaving 12 bases between. CDR3 bases: TGTGCCAGCAGCCCCGGGGACATCGGAAACACCATATATTTT. It translates to CASSPGDIGNTIYF.

CDR3 residues: CASSEESWTEAFF. CDR3 DNA sequence: TGTGCCAGCAGTGAGGAGAGTTGGACTGAAGCTTTCTTT. The genes are TRBV2 and TRBJ1-1, with no clear D. Germline V gene data show CDR1 as SNHLY and CDR2 as FYNNEI. The CDR3 loop spans 13 amino acids. Trimming stripped 3 bases from V and 5 bases from J, with 10 bases between.

This chain links TRBV5-8 with TRBJ2-3; TRBD2 aligns across 9 bases. V lost 4 bases to trimming and J lost 5 bases; unmatched junction nucleotides: 5. This CDR3 is built from 14 residues. Germline CDR1 reads SGHTS; CDR2 reads YDEGEE. CDR3 coding DNA: TGTGCCAGCAGCCTTAGCGGGAGTGGAGATACGCAGTATTTT. This encodes CASSLSGSGDTQYF.

This chain uses TRBV6-5 with TRBJ1-3; D is ambiguous. V gave up 0 bases and J gave up 4 bases, with 10 bases separating them. Per germline, CDR1 MNHEY and CDR2 SVGAGI. The CDR3 is 15 amino acids. CDR3 protein: CASSYSGAGGNTIYF. Here the CDR3 DNA reads TGTGCCAGCAGTTACTCGGGCGCGGGAGGAAACACCATATATTTT.

The chain joins TRBV5-1 to TRBJ2-7; no reliable D call. The CDR3 has 13 amino acids. Between the trimmed V and J ends, which lost 0 bases and 6 bases, there was a span of 10 bases. Germline CDR1 and CDR2: SGHRS and YFSETQ. The chain's CDR3 is CASSLGQAGEQYF. The CDR3 DNA reads TGCGCCAGCAGCTTGGGCCAGGCTGGCGAGCAGTACTTC.

This CDR3 is CASSHSGSYEQYF. CDR3 nucleotide sequence: TGTGCCAGCAGTCACAGCGGGAGCTACGAGCAGTACTTC. The gene calls are TRBV25-1 and TRBJ2-7; TRBD2 matches at 8 bases. The CDR3 is made up of 13 amino acids. J lost 3 bases, V lost 5 bases, and 3 bases had no gene match. CDR1 MGHDK and CDR2 SYGVNS come from the germline V gene.

The chain has TRBV4-2 and TRBJ2-2; possible D gene TRBD1, 6 bases. CDR1 is LGHNA and CDR2 is YNFKEQ in the germline V gene. With 1 base removed from V and 1 base from J, the gap between germline ends came to 10 bases. The CDR3 is made up of 16 amino acids. CDR3 amino acids: CASSQVVQGNTGELFF. CDR3 in DNA: TGTGCCAGCAGCCAAGTAGTACAGGGGAACACCGGGGAGCTGTTTTTT.

Concerning this clone itself: The identical CDR3 is also encoded by other nucleotide sequences in the sample. The J gene is TRBJ1-1, the V gene TRBV29-1; TRBD1 aligns across 8 bases. Germline trimming cut 6 bases from V and 7 bases from J; bases unmatched to any gene: 7. Germline V gives CDR1 SQVTM, CDR2 ANQGSEA. The CDR3 covers 12 residues. CDR3 in amino acids: CSVPDRGGEAFF. The CDR3 region has the DNA TGCAGCGTACCCGACAGGGGTGGTGAAGCTTTCTTT. The entire variable domain, with the rest obtained from reference TRBV29-1 and TRBJ1-1, is as follows: SAVISQKPSRDICQRGTSLTIQCQVDSQVTMMFWYRQQPGQSLTLIATANQGSEATYESGFVIDKFPISRPNLTFSTLTVSNMSPEDSSIYLCSVPDRGGEAFFGQGTRLTVV.

This chain links TRBV4-2 with TRBJ1-2; tentative D call: TRBD1 (5 bases). Between the trimmed V and J ends, which lost 3 bases and 7 bases, there was a span of 12 bases. From germline, CDR1 is LGHNA and CDR2 YNFKEQ. The CDR3 spans 13 residues. The DNA for the CDR3 is TGTGCCAGCAGCCAGGCCAGGGTATCTGGCTACACCTTC. This sequence encodes CASSQARVSGYTF.

The genes are TRBV4-1 and TRBJ1-4, with D unresolved. From germline, CDR1 is MGHRA and CDR2 YSYEKL. Trimming took 0 bases from V and 8 from J, leaving 13 bases between them. There are 15 residues in the CDR3. CDR3 DNA: TGCGCCAGCAGCCAAGATGCGGGTATTGGAGAAAAACTGTTTTTT. This translates into CASSQDAGIGEKLFF.

The chain links TRBV7-8 to TRBJ1-2; 9 bases align to TRBD1. Losses at the gene ends were 5 bases for V and 2 bases for J; bases not matched to a gene: 3. This CDR3 contains 14 residues. Per the germline V gene, CDR1 is SGHVS and CDR2 is FQNEAQ. The CDR3 loop reads CASSAGTGNYGYTF. CDR3 nucleotides: TGTGCCAGCAGCGCCGGGACAGGGAACTATGGCTACACCTTC.

The chain has TRBV29-1 and TRBJ2-3; TRBD2 matches at 7 bases. CDR3 length: 15 amino acids. Germline lookup yields CDR1 SQVTM and CDR2 ANQGSEA. With V trimmed by 3 bases and J by 0 bases, 6 bases remained unmatched. The CDR3 region is CSVDQASGSTDTQYF. The CDR3 DNA follows: TGCAGCGTTGATCAGGCTAGCGGAAGCACAGATACGCAGTATTTT.

The rearrangement links TRBV29-1 to TRBJ2-5, with TRBD1 identical over 7 bases. V lost 6 bases, J lost 0 bases, and 7 bases stayed unmatched. The CDR3 covers 14 residues. Germline V gene data show CDR1 as SQVTM and CDR2 as ANQGSEA. The chain's CDR3 is CSVARGTDQETQYF. In DNA form, the CDR3 reads TGCAGCGTCGCCCGTGGGACAGACCAAGAGACCCAGTACTTC. Full variable domain (remainder filled in from reference TRBV29-1 and TRBJ2-5): SAVISQKPSRDICQRGTSLTIQCQVDSQVTMMFWYRQQPGQSLTLIATANQGSEATYESGFVIDKFPISRPNLTFSTLTVSNMSPEDSSIYLCSVARGTDQETQYFGPGTRLLVL.